The rows below give T cell receptor beta chains drawn from one sample of a study of blood T cells in healthy people across ages. TCRdb reanalysed the 5' RACE reads using MiXCR and keeps one entry per CDR3 protein. This sample yields about 900,000 distinct CDR3 sequences, of which 62% are seen a single time; around a quarter belongs to the top ten. The sample was blood. These receptor sequences come from a man aged 25-45 years in good health. Both conserved end residues are part of each CDR3. Fields, in order: J gene, CDR3 length, D gene, V gene, CDR3 protein. A D gene is named only where the DNA matches it firmly.

TRBJ1-1 14 NA TRBV14 CASSHSGYRTEAFF
TRBJ2-4 13 NA TRBV18 CASSSDRDRQQYF
TRBJ1-2 15 NA TRBV4-2 CASSQDQGPSYGYTF
NA 11 NA TRBV6-1 CASSDWDEQYF
TRBJ1-1 13 NA TRBV4-3 CASSRVQNTEAFF
TRBJ2-7 12 NA TRBV29-1 CSVGRGSYEQYF
TRBJ1-4 18 TRBD1 TRBV7-9 CASSLAPGQGPANEKLFF
TRBJ2-3 11 NA TRBV3-1 CAISHTDTQYF
TRBJ2-1 17 NA TRBV6-2/TRBV6-3 CASSYSNTGSSYNEQFF
TRBJ2-3 14 NA TRBV7-2 CASSPLRGTDTQYF
TRBJ2-2 12 NA TRBV27 CASSLRVGELFF
NA 13 NA TRBV6-5 CASSYSQAYEQYF
NA 15 TRBD1 TRBV7-2 CASSLGTQGLETQYF
TRBJ1-1 14 NA TRBV13 CASSSGLSLAEAFF
NA 12 NA TRBV28 CASRGMVNEQYF